This T cell receptor beta chain is from a study of human T cells and chemical hapten exposure. On the study more broadly: Chiefly female patients presented with alopecia areata, totalis or universalis.

The time point here: patch test 2, 6 weeks after DPC sensitization. Indicated treatment: therapeutic diphenylcyclopropenone sensitization with weekly scalp DPC. Total RNA was isolated from whole blood that had not been fractionated. The germline V and J ends were trimmed by 3 bases and 4 bases, with 12 bases remaining between them. The CDR3 consists of 15 residues. Points from the study as a whole: The donor cohort had alopecia, so its immune response may not match that of healthy people. No change in TCRs above 1 in 1000 frequency was produced by DPC sensitization.

This clonotype came up a few times. Antigen specificity is unknown. TCRdb reanalysed the RACE reads using MiXCR and keeps one entry per CDR3 protein. This table holds some 350,000 distinct CDR3 sequences, about 6.3% found once. The receptor comes from a woman under 30 with alopecia areata. Some clones in this sample may be carry-over from other donors' samples. The chain combines TRBV12-3 or TRBV12-4 with TRBJ2-2, with no clear D. The specimen comprised whole blood, sampled in connection with sensitization to the hapten diphenylcyclopropenone (DPC). The CDR3 coding sequence is TGTGCCAGCAGTTTCCGACCGTCGTTCACCGGGGAGCTGTTTTTT. This gives the protein CASSFRPSFTGELFF.